This T cell receptor beta chain originates from a study of neurological immune-mediated disorders. The study's findings and limits: TCR-beta repertoires seemed private in all groups, with no expanded CDR3 amino acid sequences shared. The study phylogenetically grouped the repertoires of 18 of 34 multiple sclerosis patients into one related-CDR3 cluster, a possible signature.

This clonotype was seen repeatedly, ten times or more. No antigen is known for it. 5'RACE employing 10-nucleotide random UMIs yielded the cDNA. TCRdb used MiXCR to reprocess the 5' RACE reads, holding one entry per CDR3 protein. The sample contains just over 95,000 distinct CDR3 sequences, approximately 3.3% of which appear only once. The unsorted libraries originated from 2 million PBMCs kept at -80 C. The sequence came from a woman between 18 and 29 years old with multiple sclerosis. Sample: PBMCs.

The CDR3 loop is CSAGTGGRNEQYF. Written as DNA, the CDR3 is TGCAGTGCTGGGACAGGGGGCCGTAACGAGCAGTACTTC. This rearrangement joins TRBV20-1 to TRBJ2-7; TRBD1 matches 12 bases. The CDR3 covers 13 residues. Germline trimming cut 5 bases from V and 5 bases from J; bases unmatched to any gene: 4. Germline CDR1 is DFQATT and CDR2 is SNEGSKA (reference sequence).